This T cell receptor (beta chain) was documented in a study of shared clonotypes between healthy human individuals. Study in general: CD4 naive and memory got three plates each, CD8 naive two, CD8 memory one.

Germline V gene data show CDR1 as SEHNR and CDR2 as FQNEAQ (reference sequence). CDR3 size: 15 residues. The trim removed 3 bases at V and 4 bases at J, leaving 4 bases unmatched. Regarding this clone: The antigen is not known.

The assay was immunoSEQ multiplex PCR, and TCRdb's table has in-frame clones only and misses some. The sample has under 600,000 clones, about 98% seen once; the top ten hold 0.3%. Whole-study findings and limits: Non-shared clonotypes were found to have lower generation probabilities than the clonotypes that were shared by all four of the sorted-subset donors. The small donor group covered limited genetic and exposure diversity. Clonotype sharing among donors was thought likely to change with sequencing depth.

The naive CD8 fraction comprised CD45RO-negative cells positively selected for CCR7 and excluded terminally differentiated effector memory CD45RA+ cells. The specimen sequenced was naive CD8+ T cells sorted from blood. The clonotype was recovered from a man aged 25-40 years in good health. The chain links TRBV7-9 to TRBJ2-1; 9 bases map to TRBD2. As DNA, the CDR3 is TGTGCCAGCAGCTTTAGTAGCGGGGGTTACAATGAGCAGTTCTTC. Translated, it gives CASSFSSGGYNEQFF.